The 19 T cell receptor beta chains in this list originate from one sample, sequenced in a study of cytomegalovirus exposure and HLA in healthy donors. 13 Jbeta primers and 60 Vbeta primers were used for the PCR. Assay: immunoSEQ multiplex PCR; the TCRdb copy retains only in-frame clones and omits some. Of approximately 72,000 clones in the sample, roughly 86% are singletons; the top ten hold 1.9%. The specimen was PBMCs. All receptors derive from a young man in good health and CMV-seronegative.

The genes are TRBV6-1 and TRBJ1-1, with D unresolved. CDR1 is MNHNS, CDR2 SASEGT, per germline. V shed 4 bases and J shed 6 bases, with 15 bases lying between them. The CDR3 sequence is 14 residues long. The CDR3 reads CASSGPGNSAEAFF. CDR3 nucleotide sequence: TGTGCCAGCAGTGGTCCGGGGAATTCGGCTGAAGCTTTCTTT.

The V call is TRBV6-5, the J call TRBJ1-6; 9 bases are shared with TRBD1. The germline V gene has CDR1 MNHEY and CDR2 SVGAGI. V shed 2 bases, J shed 6 bases, and the junction held 2 bases outside the gene matches. The CDR3 runs to 15 residues. CDR3 in DNA: TGTGCCAGCAGTTACCGGGACAGGGCTAATTCACCCCTCCACTTT. This sequence encodes CASSYRDRANSPLHF.

The CDR3: CASSDQANSYNEQFF. In DNA form, the CDR3 reads TGTGCCAGCAGTGACCAGGCAAACTCCTACAATGAGCAGTTCTTC. The chain links TRBV2 to TRBJ2-1, with D unresolved. This CDR3 is built from 15 residues. Trimming cost V 3 bases and J 0 bases, with 9 bases left between them. Germline V lookup: CDR1 SNHLY, CDR2 FYNNEI.

The chain couples TRBV28 to TRBJ1-1; 8 bases match TRBD1. CDR3 length: 19 amino acids. Germline values: CDR1 MDHEN, CDR2 SYDVKM. V lost 1 base and J lost 0; bases outside the gene matches: 13. The CDR3 loop reads CASSLSDRGSRVMNTEAFF. The CDR3 DNA reads TGTGCCAGCAGTTTATCCGACAGGGGCTCTCGCGTAATGAACACTGAAGCTTTCTTT.

The chain carries TRBV11-1 and TRBJ2-3; 10 bases fit TRBD2. The CDR3 extends over 15 amino acids. J was trimmed by 4 bases and V by 5 bases; bases with no gene match: 6. Germline CDR1 and CDR2: SGHAT and FQDESV (reference sequence). The CDR3 nucleotides read TGTGCCAGCAGCCGCCGGACTAGCGGACCAGATACGCAGTATTTT. Translation: CASSRRTSGPDTQYF.

A few counts support this clone. The rearrangement joins TRBV5-1 to TRBJ2-3; 8 nucleotides line up with TRBD1. The CDR3 totals 15 residues. The germline V gene encodes CDR1 SGHRS and CDR2 YFSETQ. V lost 5 bases to trimming and J lost 1 base; unmatched junction nucleotides: 6. The CDR3 reads CASRYGQGGTDTQYF. CDR3 in DNA: TGCGCCAGCAGATACGGACAGGGAGGCACAGATACGCAGTATTTT.

This chain links TRBV5-1 with TRBJ2-5; maybe TRBD2 (5 bases). This CDR3 has 15 residues. The V gene's germline CDR1 is SGHRS and CDR2 YFSETQ. V lost 4 bases and J 0 bases, leaving 13 bases between the germline ends. The CDR3, as DNA: TGCGCCAGCAGCCCCGTGGGAGTGTACCAAGAGACCCAGTACTTC. This sequence encodes CASSPVGVYQETQYF.

CDR3 residues: CASSRDRGRGSSYNEQFF. The CDR3 coding sequence is TGTGCCAGCAGCCGAGACAGGGGGCGCGGGAGCTCCTACAATGAGCAGTTCTTC. This chain connects TRBV7-9 to TRBJ2-1; TRBD1 matches 10 bases. The CDR3 is made up of 18 amino acids. The V gene end was trimmed by 5 bases and the J gene end by 0 bases; junction bases not matched to a gene: 10. Germline V gene data show CDR1 as SEHNR and CDR2 as FQNEAQ (reference sequence).

V and J are TRBV9 and TRBJ1-1; tentatively, D is TRBD1 (5 bases). V lost 4 bases to trimming and J lost 1 base, with 11 bases between them. This CDR3 has 14 residues. Germline V gives CDR1 SGDLS, CDR2 YYNGEE. This CDR3 reads CASSPSGGNTEAFF. In nucleotides, the CDR3 is TGTGCCAGCAGCCCGTCCGGGGGGAACACTGAAGCTTTCTTT.

This chain connects TRBV7-2 to TRBJ1-2; 7 bases align to TRBD1. Germline CDR1 is SGHTA and CDR2 is FQGNSA. V shed 5 bases, J shed 3 bases, and the junction held 6 bases outside the gene matches. This CDR3 contains 14 residues. The CDR3 DNA reads as TGTGCCAGCAGCGTCCAGGGGGAGGACTATGGCTACACCTTC. Amino acid sequence: CASSVQGEDYGYTF.

This rearrangement joins TRBV7-6 to TRBJ2-7, with 7 bases identical to TRBD1. Trimming at V came to 2 bases and at J to 4 bases, leaving 8 bases not matched to a gene. Per the germline V gene, CDR1 is SGHVS and CDR2 is FNYEAQ. The CDR3 spans 15 residues. The chain's CDR3 is CASSLKGQGVYEQYF. CDR3 coding DNA: TGTGCCAGCAGCTTAAAAGGCCAGGGGGTGTACGAGCAGTACTTC.

V gene TRBV19 combines with J gene TRBJ1-5, with 7 bases lining up with TRBD1. The CDR3 has 16 residues. The J segment lost 2 bases and the V segment lost 3 bases, leaving 7 bases of the junction unmatched. Germline-derived CDR1 and CDR2 are LNHDA and SQIVND (reference sequence). CDR3 bases: TGTGCCAGTAGTATGGGGCGGACAGGAGGCAATCAGCCCCAGCATTTT. It codes for CASSMGRTGGNQPQHF.

This clone was recorded once. The genes are TRBV7-9 and TRBJ2-3; tentatively, D is TRBD1 (5 bases). Germline CDR1 SEHNR, CDR2 FQNEAQ (reference sequence). The CDR3 is 16 residues long. Trimming took off 0 bases at V and 4 bases at J, with 14 bases between the two ends. In nucleotides, the CDR3 is TGTGCCAGCAGCTTAGCTATCGGTCAAGGGGCAGATACGCAGTATTTT. This gives the protein CASSLAIGQGADTQYF.

The chain links TRBV9 to TRBJ2-3, with D perhaps matching TRBD2 (7 bases). The CDR3 is 17 residues long. Trimming stripped 4 bases from V and 1 base from J, with 19 bases between. Germline V gene data show CDR1 as SGDLS and CDR2 as YYNGEE. The CDR3 DNA sequence: TGTGCCAGCAGCCCCCGAGGGGGGGCTCGTGGCACAGATACGCAGTATTTT. It translates to CASSPRGGARGTDTQYF. Drawing the rest from reference TRBV9 and TRBJ2-3, the complete variable domain is DSGVTQTPKHLITATGQRVTLRCSPRSGDLSVYWYQQSLDQGLQFLIQYYNGEERAKGNILERFSAQQFPDLHSELNLSSLELGDSALYFCASSPRGGARGTDTQYFGPGTRLTVL.

V is TRBV7-9 and J is TRBJ2-7; tentatively, D is TRBD1 (5 bases). This CDR3 has 12 amino acids. Germline CDR1 and CDR2: SEHNR and FQNEAQ (reference sequence). V shed 5 bases and J shed 4 bases, with 9 bases lying between them. The CDR3 DNA reads TGTGCCAGCAGCCAGTCAGGGTACGAGCAGTACTTC. This sequence encodes CASSQSGYEQYF.

The genes are TRBV4-2 and TRBJ2-1; 7 bases agree with TRBD1. The CDR3 has 14 residues. V lost 1 base to trimming and J lost 7 bases; unmatched junction nucleotides: 4. Germline CDR1 and CDR2: LGHNA and YNFKEQ. CDR3 in DNA: TGTGCCAGCAGCCAAGGACAGGGTTTTAATGAGCAGTTCTTC. Translated, it gives CASSQGQGFNEQFF.

This clone was seen just once. The chain carries TRBV7-2 and TRBJ2-1, with 15 bases that match TRBD2. The V gene end was trimmed by 1 base and the J gene end by 10 bases; junction bases not matched to a gene: 8. CDR1 is SGHTA and CDR2 is FQGNSA in the germline V gene. The CDR3 runs 17 residues. CDR3 residues: CASSLGTSGRGKGEQFF. CDR3 coding DNA: TGTGCCAGCAGCTTAGGGACTAGCGGGAGGGGGAAGGGGGAGCAGTTCTTC.

J is TRBJ1-2 and V is TRBV29-1, with 7 positions matching TRBD1. After removal of 4 bases from V and 8 bases from J, the junction contained 7 bases not matched to a gene. In germline, CDR1 is SQVTM, CDR2 ANQGSEA. This CDR3 is built from 12 residues. CDR3: CSVGSTGRGYTF. CDR3 in DNA: TGCAGCGTTGGGTCGACAGGGCGCGGCTACACCTTC.

The CDR3 DNA sequence: TGTGCCAGTGGAGGGACAGGATCTTTCCAAGAGACCCAGTACTTC. Translation: CASGGTGSFQETQYF. The V and J genes are TRBV25-1 and TRBJ2-5; 8 nucleotides match TRBD1. Germline CDR1 reads MGHDK; CDR2 reads SYGVNS. The CDR3 runs 15 residues. The trim removed 9 bases at V and 1 base at J, leaving 10 bases unmatched.